This T cell receptor (beta chain) was found in a study of T cells in localized non-small cell lung cancer (dated by TCRdb to the early 2020s). Regarding the study in general: Comparing tumors with uninvolved tumor-adjacent lungs, the study looked at the T cell repertoires of hundreds of patients with early-stage NSCLC. NSCLC patients had a mean age of approximately 72 years, and fewer than 150 were male and 107 female. All 250 or so NSCLC patients in the cohort were treatment-naive and had localized lung tumors that were resected.

What the work shows at the level of the full study, not this receptor alone: Multi-region tumor sequencing was not performed, so intratumor heterogeneity could not be excluded. A median of roughly 60 of the top 100 tumor clones were detected in paired uninvolved adjacent lung, and 28 of these tumor clones were also found among the top 100 clones of the paired uninvolved adjacent lung. The highest T cell clonality was observed in uninvolved tumor-adjacent lung, where clonality exceeded that of tumor, suggesting that antigenic responses were more focused in uninvolved tumor-adjacent lung. Since the design was exploratory, TCR variables were selected using unadjusted p-values with no false-discovery rate correction. Higher blood T cell density associated with longer overall survival, while higher adjacent-lung clonality associated with shorter survival.

Regarding this clone: Its cognate antigen has yet to be identified. Base-call qualities are not available, and no considerably larger clone is one nucleotide away.

At diagnosis, tumor, uninvolved tumor-adjacent lung and peripheral blood were collected and then preserved as a mix of FFPE and fresh-frozen material. For TCR repertoire profiling, the blood samples were analyzed as peripheral blood mononuclear cells. TCR beta CDR3 regions were sequenced from DNA using the immunoSEQ Assay. The study's processing was this. To compute T cell density, TCR beta template counts were normalized to usable DNA, which was estimated by amplifying housekeeping genes. Using the preseqR package, richness was estimated by extrapolating to 120,000 templates for tissue samples and 400,000 templates for PBMC samples. Clonality was taken to be one minus Pielou's evenness. Tissue-enriched TCRs were identified by differential abundance testing using productive amino-acid clonotypes, minimum total count 5 and alpha 0.1. The Jaccard Index and the Morisita Overlap Index were used to quantify repertoire overlap between compartments. GLIPH grouped TCR beta CDR3s together with public tetramer-defined viral CDR3s, and a viral motif had to include at least three viral sequences and also show V-gene enrichment. The source is immuneACCESS, and TCRdb retained only in-frame sequences with V and J called. Part of the clones is not carried over; for the studies checked, unresolved V genes explain less than half of this, and the remainder is unexplained. The V and J calls and the clone size are those of that table, but D and trimming were determined from the DNA. The sample contains tens of thousands of clones, approximately 92% of them found a single time. The ten largest make up about 4% of the sample.

This TCR came from a woman aged 40-75 years with stage III lung adenocarcinoma. Sample: peripheral blood mononuclear cells, taken before any cancer treatment.

This receptor carries the CDR3 CASITYSGNQPQHF. The DNA reads as follows: TGTGCCAGCATCACATATTCGGGCAATCAGCCCCAGCATTTT. The chain couples TRBV6-1 to TRBJ1-5; the D gene lacks a confident call. Based on the germline V gene, the CDR1 and CDR2 sequences are MNHNS and SASEGT. The V end loses 7 bases and the J end loses 2 bases, and a stretch of 12 bases separates them. The CDR3, from cysteine to phenylalanine, totals 14 residues. Just CDR3 DNA is preserved here, 42 bases in frame from base 1.